The 22 T cell receptor beta chains below were found in one sample sequenced in a study of naive and memory T cell subsets. The beta constant-region primer was an equimolar mix of two oligonucleotides covering TRBC1 and TRBC2. TCRdb reanalysed the UMI-ligation and nested PCR reads using MiXCR and keeps one entry per CDR3 protein. This table holds around 29,000 distinct CDR3 sequences, approximately 12% found once. The sequencing input was effector memory CD4+ T cells from blood. Documented subset: effector memory, CD45RA- CD27-. All receptors come from a human donor in good health.

Ten or more counts support this clonotype. The V and J genes are TRBV29-1 and TRBJ2-7; unclear D gene. CDR3 length: 12 amino acids. V gave up 1 base and J gave up 7 bases, with 11 bases separating them. Germline V CDR1 and CDR2: SQVTM, ANQGSEA. The CDR3 nucleotides are TGCAGCGTTGAAGTGGGCCACCGGGAGCAGTACTTC. Translation: CSVEVGHREQYF.

The chain employs TRBV12-3 or TRBV12-4 and TRBJ2-7; the D is unclear. The CDR3 consists of 11 residues. V gave up 5 bases and J gave up 4 bases, with 6 bases separating them. CDR3 region: CASSETYEQYF. CDR3 coding DNA: TGTGCCAGCAGTGAAACGTACGAGCAGTACTTC.

The chain employs TRBV30 and TRBJ2-2; TRBD2 might be the D (5 bases). Trimming took off 3 bases at V and 1 base at J, with 12 bases between the two ends. This CDR3 has 15 residues. Germline CDR1 is GTSNPN and CDR2 is SVGIG (reference sequence). CDR3: CAWSSFGGNTGELFF. In DNA form, the CDR3 reads TGTGCCTGGAGCTCTTTCGGAGGGAACACCGGGGAGCTGTTTTTT. Using reference TRBV30 and TRBJ2-2 for the parts outside the CDR3, the full variable domain is SQTIHQWPATLVQPVGSPLSLECTVEGTSNPNLYWYRQAAGRGLQLLFYSVGIGQISSEVPQNLSASRPQDRQFILSSKKLLLSDSGFYLCAWSSFGGNTGELFFGEGSRLTVL.

As to this clonotype: A much larger clone is a single base away; this may be a read error. The CDR3 ends on some other residue instead of the conserved phenylalanine or tryptophan, so this is likely a read error. The gene calls are TRBV12-3 or TRBV12-4 and TRBJ2-3, with D perhaps TRBD2 (6 bases). This CDR3 has 15 amino acids. V lost 5 bases to trimming and J lost 0 bases, with 12 bases between them. The CDR3 region has the DNA TGTGCCAGCAGTCCTCAGCGGGTTAGCACAGATACGCAGTATTTG. It specifies CASSPQRVSTDTQYL.

The chain is built from TRBV7-3 and TRBJ2-1, with TRBD2 matching over 7 bases. The CDR3 is 16 residues long. The V and J ends lost 5 bases and 5 bases, in that order; junction bases with no gene match: 12. Germline V gene data show CDR1 as SGHTA and CDR2 as FQGTGA. The CDR3, as DNA: TGTGCCAGCAGCCCCTCGTGGAGCGGGACCAACAATGAGCAGTTCTTC. Translated, it gives CASSPSWSGTNNEQFF.

V is TRBV7-8 and J is TRBJ2-7, with a tentative D call TRBD1 (7 bases). This CDR3 is 17 amino acids long. CDR1 SGHVS and CDR2 FQNEAQ come from the germline V gene. Trimming cost V 5 bases and J 4 bases, with 24 bases left between them. Here the CDR3 DNA reads TGTGCCAGCAGCCCGCGAACCCGACAGGGCGGGGAGTACGAGCAGTACTTC. Translation gives CASSPRTRQGGEYEQYF.

This clonotype was seen a handful of times. V usage is TRBV7-2 and J usage is TRBJ2-1, with D perhaps matching TRBD1 (5 bases). Germline V gene sequence: CDR1 SGHTA, CDR2 FQGNSA. V lost 2 bases to trimming and J lost 9 bases, with 11 bases between them. The CDR3 contains 13 residues. The CDR3 sequence: CASSLLQQGEQFF. The DNA of the CDR3 is TGTGCCAGCAGCTTATTGCAGCAGGGTGAGCAGTTCTTC.

In its sample, this clonotype ranks as medium-sized. The chain has TRBV7-2 and TRBJ2-2; unclear D gene. Germline V gives CDR1 SGHTA, CDR2 FQGNSA. V lost 0 bases, J lost 0 bases, and 11 bases lay in between. This CDR3 spans 17 amino acids. The CDR3 loop is CASSLAGTTSNTGELFF. The DNA of the CDR3 is TGTGCCAGCAGCTTAGCAGGCACTACCTCGAACACCGGGGAGCTGTTTTTT.

This chain connects TRBV30 to TRBJ1-4; D may be TRBD1 (6 bases). V gave up 2 bases and J gave up 5 bases, with 12 bases separating them. Germline-derived CDR1 and CDR2 are GTSNPN and SVGIG (reference sequence). This CDR3 contains 14 residues. In nucleotides, the CDR3 is TGTGCCTGGAGTACAGGGACAAGGAATGAAAAACTGTTTTTT. Protein product: CAWSTGTRNEKLFF.

In this sample, this clonotype turned up a few times. The gene calls are TRBV7-2 and TRBJ2-1; D gene unclear. The ends were cut back, 1 base at V and 1 base at J, with 8 bases in the middle. This CDR3 has 15 residues. Germline CDR1 and CDR2: SGHTA and FQGNSA. The CDR3 sequence is CASSLVRQSYNEQFF. CDR3 bases: TGTGCCAGCAGCTTAGTGAGACAATCCTACAATGAGCAGTTCTTC.

Many counts were recorded for this clonotype. The chain joins TRBV12-3 or TRBV12-4 to TRBJ2-3; 11 bases agree with TRBD2. The CDR3 runs 13 residues. V lost 5 bases, J lost 12 bases, and 7 bases stayed unmatched. The CDR3 spells CASSGLAGGPQYF. CDR3 DNA sequence: TGTGCCAGCAGTGGACTAGCGGGCGGACCTCAGTATTTT.

The gene calls are TRBV4-2 and TRBJ2-3; TRBD2 matches 15 bases. With 1 base clipped from V and 0 bases from J, the junction kept 5 bases outside the gene matches. Germline CDR1 and CDR2: LGHNA and YNFKEQ. The CDR3 runs 19 residues. The CDR3 spells CASSQVGLAGGTSTDTQYF. CDR3 nucleotides: TGTGCCAGCAGCCAAGTTGGACTAGCGGGGGGGACTAGCACAGATACGCAGTATTTT.

This clonotype was recorded only once. The chain uses TRBV18 and TRBJ1-2; 7 nucleotides line up with TRBD1. Trimming removed 5 bases from V and 1 base from J; junction bases left unmatched: 7. Germline V gene data show CDR1 as KGHSH and CDR2 as LQKENI. This CDR3 spans 15 amino acids. CDR3 residues: CASSAGTAFNYGYTF. For the CDR3, the DNA is TGTGCCAGCTCAGCAGGGACAGCTTTTAACTATGGCTACACCTTC.

This sequence joins TRBV6-1 and TRBJ2-1, with TRBD2 identical over 7 bases. This CDR3 is 17 amino acids long. After removal of 4 bases from V and 0 bases from J, the junction contained 9 bases not matched to a gene. Per germline, CDR1 MNHNS and CDR2 SASEGT. CDR3 sequence reads: CASSAGSGWSSYNEQFF. CDR3 nucleotides: TGTGCCAGCAGTGCGGGTAGCGGGTGGAGCTCCTACAATGAGCAGTTCTTC.

The chain recombines TRBV6-6 with TRBJ2-1; 12 bases are a match to TRBD2. Germline V gives CDR1 MNHNY, CDR2 SVGAGI (reference sequence). The V gene end was trimmed by 6 bases and the J gene end by 4 bases; junction bases not matched to a gene: 4. This CDR3 spans 15 amino acids. CDR3 region: CASSITSGRYNEQFF. CDR3 coding DNA: TGTGCCAGCAGCATTACTAGCGGGAGGTACAATGAGCAGTTCTTC.

The V gene is TRBV14, the J gene TRBJ2-3; no firm D call. Trimming took 0 bases from V and 6 from J, leaving 10 bases between them. The CDR3 has 14 residues. The germline gives CDR1 SGHDN, CDR2 FVKESK. CDR3: CASSQDYLVDTQYF. The CDR3 coding sequence is TGTGCCAGCAGCCAAGACTACCTGGTGGATACGCAGTATTTT.

The J gene is TRBJ2-2, the V gene TRBV20-1; D not certain. The CDR3 is 15 residues long. The germline CDR1 and CDR2 sequences are DFQATT and SNEGSKA (reference sequence). V was pared by 3 bases and J by 1 base, with 12 bases between. The CDR3 nucleotides read TGCAGTGCTAGTTACGTGAACCGGAACACCGGGGAGCTGTTTTTT. It translates to CSASYVNRNTGELFF.

This clonotype was seen more than once but under ten times. This chain joins TRBV20-1 and TRBJ1-6; no clear D gene. Trimming shortened V by 8 bases and J by 1 base, and 9 bases separated the two germline ends. The length of the CDR3 is 13 residues. Germline CDR1 is DFQATT and CDR2 is SNEGSKA (reference sequence). DNA for the CDR3: TGCAGTACCCTACGGTCCTATAATTCACCCCTCCACTTT. As protein: CSTLRSYNSPLHF.

The sample holds many counts of this clonotype. The chain combines TRBV29-1 with TRBJ2-7; tentative D call: TRBD1 (6 bases). The V and J ends lost 7 bases and 0 bases respectively, with 13 bases between them. Germline CDR1 reads SQVTM; CDR2 reads ANQGSEA. The CDR3 has 13 amino acids. CDR3 amino acids: CSASTGPSYEQYF. In nucleotides, the CDR3 is TGCAGCGCCTCCACAGGGCCCTCCTACGAGCAGTACTTC.

This clonotype has just a few counts. The J gene is TRBJ2-5, the V gene TRBV20-1; a possible D gene is TRBD1 (6 bases). The V gene lost 6 bases and the J gene lost 2 bases, with 10 bases spanning the gap. Germline V gene sequence: CDR1 DFQATT, CDR2 SNEGSKA (reference sequence). This CDR3 spans 12 amino acids. The CDR3 is CSAPGQQETQYF. CDR3 DNA sequence: TGCAGTGCCCCAGGACAGCAAGAGACCCAGTACTTC.

This sequence joins TRBV7-9 and TRBJ2-1, with 13 nucleotides matching TRBD2. The CDR3 covers 14 residues. With V trimmed by 5 bases and J by 16 bases, 11 bases remained unmatched. The V gene's germline CDR1 is SEHNR and CDR2 FQNEAQ (reference sequence). The CDR3 DNA reads as TGTGCCAGCAGCCCAGGGACTAGCGGGGTTTCGGGCTTCTTC. Protein: CASSPGTSGVSGFF. The full variable domain, with the rest looked up from reference TRBV7-9 and TRBJ2-1, is DTGVSQNPRHKITKRGQNVTFRCDPISEHNRLYWYRQTLGQGPEFLTYFQNEAQLEKSRLLSDRFSAERPKGSFSTLEIQRTEQGDSAMYLCASSPGTSGVSGFFGPGTRLTVL.

The table lists this clonotype with many counts. The V call is TRBV7-6, the J call TRBJ2-1; D is unclear. The CDR3 covers 14 residues. The germline gives CDR1 SGHVS, CDR2 FNYEAQ. V lost 5 bases to trimming and J lost 5 bases, with 13 bases between them. The CDR3 region has the DNA TGTGCCAGCAGCCTCAAAAGAGGAGACAATGAGCAGTTCTTC. Translating it yields CASSLKRGDNEQFF.